This T cell receptor (beta chain) appears in the sequencing data of a study of CD8 T cells in Susac syndrome. An amount of RNA that ranged from roughly 0.5 to 1 ug was reverse transcribed with random hexamers. Each CDR3 protein gets one entry after TCRdb re-called the immunoSEQ multiplex PCR reads with MiXCR. The repertoire holds more than 150,000 distinct CDR3 sequences, with roughly 94% as singletons. This CDR3 has 13 amino acids. With 6 bases clipped from V and 2 bases from J, the junction kept 3 bases outside the gene matches. CDR1 and CDR2 from the germline V gene are MDHEN and SYDVKM. Sequencing used CD4+ T cells from PBMCs. The sequence was collected from a human donor in good health. V gene TRBV28 combines with J gene TRBJ2-7, with TRBD1 matching 8 bases. The DNA of the CDR3 is TGTGCCAGCAGACCGGGACAGGCCTACGAGCAGTACTTC. It codes for CASRPGQAYEQYF.